Listed here are 16 T cell receptor beta chains from one sample, sequenced in a study of cytomegalovirus exposure and HLA in healthy donors. The PCR had 60 Vbeta and 13 Jbeta primers. The table came from immunoSEQ multiplex PCR; TCRdb's copy has only in-frame clones and leaves some out. The table records about 260,000 clones, 65% to 85% of them present only once. The sequenced sample consisted of PBMCs. These TCRs come from a female donor in good health and CMV-seronegative.

This clone appeared a few times. This chain joins TRBV10-2 and TRBJ1-5, with 8 bases matching TRBD1. J was trimmed by 2 bases and V by 3 bases; bases with no gene match: 6. The CDR3 covers 16 residues. Germline CDR1 WSHSY, CDR2 SAAADI. The CDR3 spells CASSERTGRGNQPQHF. The CDR3 DNA reads TGCGCCAGCAGTGAACGGACAGGGAGGGGCAATCAGCCCCAGCATTTT.

The chain links TRBV28 to TRBJ1-5; weak D call: TRBD1 (5 bases). Trimming cost V 8 bases and J 0 bases, with 11 bases left between them. CDR1 and CDR2 (germline): MDHEN, SYDVKM. This CDR3 contains 14 residues. CDR3: CASGRTFSNQPQHF. The CDR3 DNA reads TGTGCCAGCGGGAGGACATTTAGCAATCAGCCCCAGCATTTT.

The CDR3: CASSPYRGREDGYGYTF. Written as DNA, the CDR3 is TGTGCCAGCTCACCTTACAGGGGGCGCGAGGATGGCTATGGCTACACCTTC. The chain has TRBV18 and TRBJ1-2; 9 bases are shared with TRBD1. The junction had 12 bases not matched to a gene; V was cut back by 3 bases and J by 4 bases. This CDR3 is 17 amino acids long. The germline CDR1 and CDR2 sequences are KGHSH and LQKENI.

This sequence joins TRBV5-4 and TRBJ2-1, with D unclear. Trimming removed 0 bases from V and 9 bases from J, with 7 bases in between. The CDR3 runs 12 residues. Germline-derived CDR1 and CDR2 are SGHNT and YYREEE (reference sequence). As DNA, the CDR3 is TGTGCCAGCAGCTTGGGGGCTATTGAGCAGTTCTTC. Encoded protein: CASSLGAIEQFF.

The rearrangement uses TRBV10-2 and TRBJ2-1; 7 bases are a match to TRBD2. The V segment lost 7 bases and the J segment 1 base; nucleotides outside the gene matches: 4. The germline V gene has CDR1 WSHSY and CDR2 SAAADI. The CDR3 covers 14 residues. The CDR3 spells CASKRDESYNEQFF. In DNA form, the CDR3 reads TGCGCCAGCAAGCGGGACGAATCCTACAATGAGCAGTTCTTC.

This clone was seen more than once but under ten times. The V call is TRBV7-6, the J call TRBJ1-5, with a tentative D call TRBD1 (6 bases). Germline lookup yields CDR1 SGHVS and CDR2 FNYEAQ. The V gene lost 5 bases and the J gene lost 9 bases, with 14 bases spanning the gap. This CDR3 spans 13 amino acids. CDR3 nucleotide sequence: TGTGCCAGCAGCAAACAGGGAAGCGGGCCCCAGCATTTT. This codes for CASSKQGSGPQHF.

In its sample, this clone was seen a few times. In DNA form, the CDR3 reads TGTGCCAGCACCCTAGCGGTACCTAGCACAGATACGCAGTATTTT. Translating gives CASTLAVPSTDTQYF. This sequence joins TRBV5-6 and TRBJ2-3; 7 positions match TRBD2. CDR1 is SGHDT and CDR2 is YYEEEE in the germline V gene. The CDR3 runs to 15 residues. V lost 6 bases and J lost 0; bases outside the gene matches: 7.

V is TRBV27 and J is TRBJ2-2, with 7 bases that match TRBD2. CDR3 length: 16 residues. With V trimmed by 2 bases and J by 4 bases, 7 bases remained unmatched. Germline-derived CDR1 and CDR2 are MNHEY and SMNVEV (reference sequence). CDR3 residues: CASSLRLALVTGELFF. Written as DNA, the CDR3 is TGTGCCAGCAGTTTAAGACTAGCTTTAGTCACCGGGGAGCTGTTTTTT.

The chain has TRBV20-1 and TRBJ2-7, with D uncertain. The CDR3 consists of 11 residues. The germline gives CDR1 DFQATT, CDR2 SNEGSKA (reference sequence). The V and J ends lost 2 bases and 6 bases respectively, with 8 bases between them. The CDR3 reads CSARSTFEQYF. The DNA for the CDR3 is TGCAGTGCTAGATCGACATTCGAGCAGTACTTC.

The V and J genes are TRBV5-8 and TRBJ2-5; 10 bases align to TRBD1. V lost 3 bases, J lost 4 bases, and 15 bases stayed unmatched. CDR3 length equals 18 residues. Germline V lookup: CDR1 SGHTS, CDR2 YDEGEE. This chain's CDR3 is CASSSLQRTGGVGETQYF. The DNA of the CDR3 is TGTGCCAGCAGCTCTCTTCAGCGGACAGGGGGGGTAGGAGAGACCCAGTACTTC. The whole variable domain, remainder taken from reference TRBV5-8 and TRBJ2-5, is EAGVTQSPTHLIKTRGQQATLRCSPISGHTSVYWYQQALGLGLQFLLWYDEGEERNRGNFPPRFSGRQFPNYSSELNVNALELEDSALYLCASSSLQRTGGVGETQYFGPGTRLLVL.

This clone was picked up a small number of times. The chain carries TRBV28 and TRBJ2-7, with D hard to call. Trimming left V 5 bases short and J 5 bases short, with 16 bases between. The CDR3 covers 14 residues. Germline V gives CDR1 MDHEN, CDR2 SYDVKM. The CDR3 here is CASSALTALNEQYF. Here the CDR3 DNA reads TGTGCCAGCAGTGCCTTGACTGCCCTCAACGAGCAGTACTTC.

This clone turned up a few times. The CDR3 DNA follows: TGTGCCAGCTCACTCGTCGGGGGACAGAACCAACTAGGCTACACCTTC. It translates to CASSLVGGQNQLGYTF. The V call is TRBV18, the J call TRBJ1-2; 7 nucleotides agree with TRBD1. CDR3 length: 16 residues. Trimming removed 4 bases from V and 8 bases from J; junction bases left unmatched: 16. Germline V gene data show CDR1 as KGHSH and CDR2 as LQKENI.

As concerns this clone: Its ends do not fully match the called genes, so a read error is possible. The genes are TRBV6-5 and TRBJ2-2; TRBD1 aligns across 10 bases. Germline CDR1 and CDR2: MNHEY and SVGAGI. The CDR3 length is 14 residues. For the CDR3, the DNA is TGTGCCAGCACTTACGGACAGGGGGCCGGGGAGCTGTTTTTT. Protein: CASTYGQGAGELFF.

This chain's CDR3 is CASSDSPNQPQHF. The CDR3 coding sequence is TGTGCCAGCAGTGACTCCCCGAATCAGCCCCAGCATTTT. V usage is TRBV6-4 and J usage is TRBJ1-5; no clear D. The CDR3 length is 13 residues. The germline V gene encodes CDR1 MRHNA and CDR2 SNTAGT. V was shortened by 0 bases and J by 4 bases, with 4 bases between the two germline ends.

This clone was counted once. The chain couples TRBV28 to TRBJ2-7; possible D gene TRBD2, 6 bases. The germline CDR1 and CDR2 sequences are MDHEN and SYDVKM. Trimming cost V 6 bases and J 2 bases, with 14 bases left between them. The CDR3 sequence is 14 residues long. DNA for the CDR3: TGTGCCAGCAGCGGGAGTAGCGGCCCCTACGAGCAGTACTTC. The encoded protein is CASSGSSGPYEQYF.

The chain carries TRBV5-1 and TRBJ1-3, with D tentatively TRBD1 (5 bases). Looked up from germline, CDR1 is SGHRS and CDR2 is YFSETQ. The V gene lost 6 bases and the J gene lost 0 bases, with 13 bases spanning the gap. The CDR3 sequence is 15 residues long. Here the CDR3 reads CASNHGQGSGNTIYF. DNA of the CDR3: TGCGCCAGCAACCACGGGCAGGGCTCTGGAAACACCATATATTTT.